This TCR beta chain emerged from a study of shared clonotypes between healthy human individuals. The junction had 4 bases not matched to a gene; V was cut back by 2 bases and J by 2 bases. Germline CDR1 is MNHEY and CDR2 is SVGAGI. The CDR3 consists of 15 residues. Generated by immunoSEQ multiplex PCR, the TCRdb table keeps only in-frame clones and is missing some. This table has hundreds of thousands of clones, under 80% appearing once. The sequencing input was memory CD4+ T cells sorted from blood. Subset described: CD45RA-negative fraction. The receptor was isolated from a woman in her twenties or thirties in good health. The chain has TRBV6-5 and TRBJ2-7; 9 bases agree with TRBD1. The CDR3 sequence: CASSYQGQGTYEQYF. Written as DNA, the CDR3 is TGTGCCAGCAGTTACCAAGGACAGGGGACCTACGAGCAGTACTTC.